This passage covers 19 T cell receptor beta chains from one sample sequenced in a study of spatial heterogeneity in lung cancer. Time point denoted: sample taken at primary tumor resection. TCRdb recomputed calls from the 5' RACE reads with MiXCR, one row per CDR3 protein. The sample includes roughly 2,700 distinct CDR3 sequences, roughly 18% of them seen just once. Specimen: normal lung tissue next to the tumor, collected at surgery. The receptors were gathered from a male donor with early-stage non-small cell lung cancer.

By share, this clonotype counts as medium-sized. The chain recombines TRBV7-9 with TRBJ1-4; 7 positions match TRBD1. The CDR3 covers 15 residues. The ends lost 5 bases at V and 7 bases at J; junction bases unmatched: 10. CDR1 is SEHNR, CDR2 FQNEAQ, per germline (reference sequence). In nucleotides, the CDR3 is TGTGCCAGCAGCCACACCGGACAGGACCCTGAAAAACTGTTTTTT. The encoded protein is CASSHTGQDPEKLFF.

Sample share makes this clonotype large. The chain couples TRBV28 to TRBJ2-4; a possible D gene is TRBD1 (6 bases). V lost 5 bases and J 10 bases, leaving 15 bases between the germline ends. CDR1 and CDR2 from the germline V gene are MDHEN and SYDVKM. This CDR3 spans 13 amino acids. The CDR3 bases are TGTGCCAGCAGTCAAGGGACACCGAATATTCAGTACTTC. The encoded protein is CASSQGTPNIQYF.

This clonotype is termed large. The chain carries TRBV10-2 and TRBJ2-7, with a tentative D call TRBD2 (5 bases). CDR3 length: 13 residues. Between the trimmed V and J ends, which lost 9 bases and 0 bases, there was a span of 12 bases. Germline values: CDR1 WSHSY, CDR2 SAAADI. Here the CDR3 DNA reads TGCGCCAGTCTAGGGAGTAGCTCCTACGAGCAGTACTTC. Translated, it gives CASLGSSSYEQYF.

By frequency in the sample, this clonotype is medium-sized (0.01 to 0.1%). The chain joins TRBV27 to TRBJ2-3; weak D call: TRBD2 (6 bases). V was trimmed by 2 bases and J by 4 bases, leaving 13 bases between them. CDR1 MNHEY and CDR2 SMNVEV come from the germline V gene (reference sequence). There are 15 residues in the CDR3. The CDR3 nucleotides are TGTGCCAGCAGTTTACAGACTAGTGGCTCAGATACGCAGTATTTT. Protein sequence: CASSLQTSGSDTQYF.

This chain uses TRBV10-3 with TRBJ2-1; 8 nucleotides align to TRBD2. The V gene end was trimmed by 0 bases and the J gene end by 2 bases; junction bases not matched to a gene: 3. This CDR3 is built from 16 residues. The germline CDR1 and CDR2 sequences are ENHRY and SYGVKD. CDR3 coding DNA: TGTGCCATCAGTGAGTCAGGCGGGGGGCCCTACAATGAGCAGTTCTTC. Residues: CAISESGGGPYNEQFF.

This rearrangement joins TRBV13 to TRBJ2-1; D remains ambiguous. CDR1 is PRHDT, CDR2 FYEKMQ, per germline (reference sequence). The germline V and J ends were trimmed by 1 base and 5 bases, with 6 bases remaining between them. This CDR3 region has 13 residues. DNA of the CDR3: TGTGCCAGCAGCTTAGTCGGTGACAATGAGCAGTTCTTC. Translated: CASSLVGDNEQFF.

To note about this clonotype: A much larger clone differs by one base, so this may be a read error. No conserved phenylalanine or tryptophan is present at the end of the CDR3, so a read error is the likely explanation. V usage is TRBV7-9 and J usage is TRBJ2-5; D possibly corresponds to TRBD2 (6 bases). CDR1 is SEHNR, CDR2 FQNEAQ, per germline (reference sequence). Trimming removed 6 bases from V and 5 bases from J, with 7 bases in between. The CDR3 length is 11 residues. DNA for the CDR3: TGTGCCAGCAGGGGAGGTGAGACCCAGTACTCC. It is translated as CASRGGETQYS.

This clonotype is categorized as medium-sized. The CDR3 reads CASSLGDSYNEQFF. CDR3 DNA: TGTGCCAGCAGCTTAGGGGACAGCTACAATGAGCAGTTCTTC. The V and J genes are TRBV11-3 and TRBJ2-1; 7 nucleotides line up with TRBD1. This CDR3 has 14 residues. The V gene end was trimmed by 1 base and the J gene end by 3 bases; junction bases not matched to a gene: 0. Germline V gives CDR1 SGHNT, CDR2 YENEEA. The complete variable domain, with remaining parts taken from reference TRBV11-3 and TRBJ2-1, reads EAGVVQSPRYKIIEKKQPVAFWCNPISGHNTLYWYLQNLGQGPELLIRYENEEAVDDSQLPKDRFSAERLKGVDSTLKIQPAELGDSAVYLCASSLGDSYNEQFFGPGTRLTVL.

This clonotype ranks as medium-sized. V is TRBV7-9 and J is TRBJ1-1; D call uncertain. The V gene's germline CDR1 is SEHNR and CDR2 FQNEAQ (reference sequence). This CDR3 is built from 17 residues. Trimming took 3 bases from V and 1 from J, leaving 18 bases between them. DNA of the CDR3: TGTGCCAGCAGCTTGGGCGATAGCGGTATCGGGAACACTGAAGCTTTCTTT. The encoded protein is CASSLGDSGIGNTEAFF.

This clonotype rates as medium-sized. The chain joins TRBV29-1 to TRBJ1-2; TRBD1 is a possible D gene (5 bases). Germline loops: CDR1 SQVTM, CDR2 ANQGSEA. Trimming stripped 1 base from V and 7 bases from J, with 7 bases between. This CDR3 is 11 amino acids long. In nucleotides, the CDR3 is TGCAGCGTTGAAGCAGGGTCTGGCTACACCTTC. It yields the protein CSVEAGSGYTF.

This clonotype is categorized as medium-sized. The chain combines TRBV19 with TRBJ2-5; 8 nucleotides match TRBD1. Germline trimming cut 6 bases from V and 0 bases from J; bases unmatched to any gene: 9. CDR3 length equals 16 residues. Germline V gene sequence: CDR1 LNHDA, CDR2 SQIVND (reference sequence). The CDR3, as DNA: TGTGCCAGTAGAACAACAGGGGGAGTTGACCAAGAGACCCAGTACTTC. Translation gives CASRTTGGVDQETQYF.

This clonotype is labeled medium-sized (0.01 to 0.1%). The chain is built from TRBV6-5 and TRBJ2-3; D uncertain. V was shortened by 2 bases and J by 6 bases, with 9 bases between the two germline ends. The CDR3 totals 13 residues. CDR1 and CDR2 (germline): MNHEY, SVGAGI. Written as DNA, the CDR3 is TGTGCCAGCAGTTACGGCTCGGCGGATACGCAGTATTTT. Amino acids: CASSYGSADTQYF.

Comments on this clonotype: With a much larger clone just one base away, this may be a read error. This chain uses TRBV23-1 with TRBJ2-3, with a tentative D call TRBD2 (5 bases). TRBV23-1 is filed as an ORF, its function uncertain. The CDR3 sequence is 15 residues long. The CDR3 sequence is CSSSQYPDCTDTQYF. CDR3 bases: TGCTCCAGCAGTCAATATCCGGACTGTACAGATACGCAGTATTTT.

The rearrangement uses TRBV12-3 or TRBV12-4 and TRBJ1-4, with 9 bases that match TRBD1. There are 16 residues in the CDR3. V shed 1 base, J shed 8 bases, and the junction held 8 bases outside the gene matches. Here the CDR3 DNA reads TGTGCCAGCAGTTTAGTTCTTGGACAGGGGAGAGAAAAACTGTTTTTT. Protein: CASSLVLGQGREKLFF.

The DNA for the CDR3 is TGTGCCACCAGTGACCCCGCGGGGACTGAAGCTTTCTTT. Protein: CATSDPAGTEAFF. The V gene is TRBV24-1, the J gene TRBJ1-1; D remains unclear. Germline CDR1 is KGHDR and CDR2 is SFDVKD. V was pared by 4 bases and J by 5 bases, with 10 bases between. This CDR3 region has 13 residues.

This clonotype is medium-sized. The chain uses TRBV20-1 and TRBJ2-1; 13 bases align to TRBD2. The ends lost 5 bases at V and 6 bases at J; junction bases unmatched: 16. There are 18 residues in the CDR3. CDR1 is DFQATT, CDR2 SNEGSKA, per germline (reference sequence). This CDR3 reads CSAPPGLAGNSWGNEQFF. The CDR3 DNA is TGCAGTGCTCCCCCGGGACTAGCGGGAAATTCTTGGGGCAATGAGCAGTTCTTC.

Relative to its sample, this clonotype is medium-sized (0.01 to 0.1%). The CDR3 DNA reads TGTGCCTGGAGTATCGGACAGGGGACGGAAGAGACCCAGTACTTC. Translating gives CAWSIGQGTEETQYF. This rearrangement joins TRBV30 to TRBJ2-5; 9 positions match TRBD1. CDR3 length: 15 amino acids. J lost 3 bases, V lost 2 bases, and 7 bases had no gene match. Looked up from germline, CDR1 is GTSNPN and CDR2 is SVGIG (reference sequence).

This clonotype appeared a few times. The J gene is TRBJ1-2, the V gene TRBV6-4, with D maybe TRBD1 (5 bases). This CDR3 comprises 15 residues. Germline assignment: CDR1 MRHNA and CDR2 SNTAGT. Trimming took off 4 bases at V and 8 bases at J, with 20 bases between the two ends. As DNA, the CDR3 is TGTGCCAGCAGTGCTTCAGGCGACAGCACTATGGGCTACACCTTC. Its translation is CASSASGDSTMGYTF.

This clonotype is labeled as medium-sized (0.01 to 0.1%). The chain employs TRBV11-2 and TRBJ1-2; 11 bases are shared with TRBD1. Germline loops: CDR1 SGHAT, CDR2 FQNNGV. Trimming at V came to 5 bases and at J to 4 bases, leaving 3 bases not matched to a gene. CDR3 length equals 14 residues. CDR3 sequence: CASSRGTGGYGYTF. DNA for the CDR3: TGTGCCAGCAGCCGGGGGACAGGGGGCTATGGCTACACCTTC.